This T cell receptor beta chain was found in a study of T-cell memory formation after mild COVID-19. TCRdb passed the 5' RACE reads through MiXCR, listing each CDR3 protein once. The repertoire includes over 250,000 distinct CDR3 sequences, 15% of them detected once, and around 23% sits in the top ten. This clonotype turned up a few times. Its antigen is not known. General observations from the study: There were some responding clones in pre-infection memory, which suggested that cross-reactive memory had joined.

V trimming: 4 bases; J trimming: 10 bases; junction bases outside the gene matches: 10. The CDR3 contains 15 residues. Per the germline V gene, CDR1 is LNHDA and CDR2 is SQIVND (reference sequence). The chain links TRBV19 to TRBJ2-2, with 9 bases lining up with TRBD1. Sequencing was carried out using PBMCs or a T cell subset sorted from them (not recorded which). The TCR comes from a young man who had mild COVID-19 (a few samples of this study predate the infection). Cell type and time point are not known. CDR3 nucleotide sequence: TGTGCCAGTAGTAGCGTCGGACAGGGGCAGAAGGAGCTGTTTTTT. Its protein is CASSSVGQGQKELFF.